The sequence of this T cell receptor beta chain was determined in a study of blood T cell repertoires in COVID-19. Overall study: Samples taken during acute and convalescent COVID-19 were collected in the United States, Italy and Spain. In each case, the material was cDNA or gDNA derived from T cells, B-cell-depleted T cells, or PBMCs.

This clone was found a few times. Methods used by the authors: The authors estimated nucleated cell counts from reference gene primer amplification. TCRdb keeps only in-frame clones here, not all; method: immunoSEQ multiplex PCR. V and J calls and clone size come straight from that table; D and trimming were deduced from the DNA. This sample has around 130,000 clones, with 75% to 90% found just once. CDR3 length: 15 residues. In germline, CDR1 is SGHKS, CDR2 YYEKEE (reference sequence). The germline V and J ends were trimmed by 0 bases and 7 bases, with 11 bases remaining between them. The chain links TRBV5-5 to TRBJ1-6; weak D call: TRBD1 (5 bases). The sequence was obtained from a man aged 70 or older with active or convalescent COVID-19. The sequenced sample was peripheral blood. CDR3: CASSLAGTENSPLHF. In nucleotides, the CDR3 is TGTGCCAGCAGCTTGGCCGGGACTGAGAATTCACCCCTCCACTTT.